This TCR beta chain derives from a study of T cell repertoires in cytomegalovirus infection. The wider study: In public TCR beta signatures, there were indications of both CMV infection and matching HLA type.

Germline V gene lookup returns CDR1 MDHEN and CDR2 SYDVKM. The junction had 13 bases not matched to a gene; V was cut back by 4 bases and J by 5 bases. The CDR3 loop spans 16 amino acids. One entry per CDR3 protein, called by TCRdb with MiXCR from the reads. The sample lists about 240,000 distinct CDR3 sequences; 9% to 15% were seen once. Overall study results and limits: In two of eight donors, the top clonotype was HLA-C-restricted CMV-specific. Carriage of CMV together with the relevant HLA was identifiable through cumulative public TCR beta family frequency.

This clonotype was observed many times. Antigen specificity is unknown. The sequence was collected from a human donor in good health (CMV status not recorded). Some clones in this sample may be carry-over from other donors' samples. Specimen: PBMCs. V is TRBV28 and J is TRBJ1-2; 7 bases agree with TRBD1. CDR3 DNA sequence: TGTGCCAGCAGTTCCCCCGGTCTAGGGGGCTCATATGGCTACACCTTC. Translation: CASSSPGLGGSYGYTF.